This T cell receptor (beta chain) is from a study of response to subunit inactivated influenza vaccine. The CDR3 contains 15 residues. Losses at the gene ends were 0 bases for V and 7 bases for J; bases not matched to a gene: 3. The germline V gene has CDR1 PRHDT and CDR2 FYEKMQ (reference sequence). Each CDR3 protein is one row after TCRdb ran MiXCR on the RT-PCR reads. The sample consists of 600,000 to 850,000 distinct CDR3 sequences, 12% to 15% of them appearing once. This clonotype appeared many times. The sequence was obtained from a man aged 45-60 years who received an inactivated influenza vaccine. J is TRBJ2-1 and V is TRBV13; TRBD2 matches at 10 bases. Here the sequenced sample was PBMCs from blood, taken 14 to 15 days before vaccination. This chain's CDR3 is CASSLGLAGVNEQFF. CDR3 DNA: TGTGCCAGCAGCTTAGGCCTAGCGGGAGTGAATGAGCAGTTCTTC.